The subject of this entry is one T cell receptor beta chain. Antigen unknown. This specimen comes from a study of T-cell memory formation after mild COVID-19. Findings and limits, study-wide: Pre-infection memory carried some responding clones, suggesting that cross-reactive memory joined.

The germline gives CDR1 KGHSH, CDR2 LQKENI. The length of the CDR3 is 16 residues. The trim removed 3 bases at V and 5 bases at J, leaving 7 bases unmatched. TCRdb reprocessed the 5' RACE reads via MiXCR and lists one record per CDR3 protein. Among a few hundred thousand distinct CDR3 sequences, approximately 15% were seen once, and the ten largest hold 20% to 25%. The sequenced sample consisted of PBMCs or a T cell subset sorted from them (not recorded which). The chain is built from TRBV18 and TRBJ1-1, with TRBD1 identical over 12 bases. The sequence was obtained from a man aged 18 to 30 who had mild COVID-19 (a few samples of this study predate the infection). Cell type and time point are not known. CDR3 sequence reads: CASSPGQGALITEAFF. In DNA form, the CDR3 reads TGTGCCAGCTCACCGGGACAGGGGGCTTTGATTACTGAAGCTTTCTTT. The whole variable domain, filled in from reference TRBV18 and TRBJ1-1, reads NAGVMQNPRHLVRRRGQEARLRCSPMKGHSHVYWYRQLPEEGLKFMVYLQKENIIDESGMPKERFSAEFPKEGPSILRIQQVVRGDSAAYFCASSPGQGALITEAFFGQGTRLTVV.